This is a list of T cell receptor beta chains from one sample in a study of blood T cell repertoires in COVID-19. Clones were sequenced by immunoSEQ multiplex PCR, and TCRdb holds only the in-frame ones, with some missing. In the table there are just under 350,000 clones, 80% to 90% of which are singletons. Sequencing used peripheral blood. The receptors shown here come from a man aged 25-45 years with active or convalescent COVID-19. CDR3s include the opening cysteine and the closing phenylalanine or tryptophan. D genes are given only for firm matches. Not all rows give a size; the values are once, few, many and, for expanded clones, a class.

CDR3aa: CASRRGEKGAKNIQYF
CDR3nt: TGTGCCAGCAGGCGGGGGGAGAAGGGGGCCAAAAACATTCAGTACTTC
d_gene: TRBD2
v_gene: TRBV6-4
j_gene: TRBJ2-4
abundance: .

CDR3aa: CASSFGGNSPLHF
CDR3nt: TGTGCCAGCAGCTTCGGCGGGAATTCACCCCTCCACTTT
d_gene: .
v_gene: TRBV7-2
j_gene: TRBJ1-6
abundance: .

CDR3aa: CASSPQRTVVQTSYGYTF
CDR3nt: TGTGCCAGCTCACCACAGCGGACGGTAGTCCAGACATCCTATGGCTACACCTTC
d_gene: .
v_gene: TRBV18
j_gene: TRBJ1-2
abundance: .

CDR3aa: CASSLFRGPGNTIYF
CDR3nt: TGTGCCAGCAGCCTTTTCCGCGGGCCTGGAAACACCATATATTTT
d_gene: .
v_gene: TRBV7-6
j_gene: TRBJ1-3
abundance: .

CDR3aa: CASSYSGVRNTEAFF
CDR3nt: TGTGCCAGCAGTTACTCAGGGGTCAGGAACACTGAAGCTTTCTTT
d_gene: .
v_gene: TRBV6-2/TRBV6-3
j_gene: TRBJ1-1
abundance: few

CDR3aa: CASSGLASYNEQFF
CDR3nt: TGTGCCAGTTCGGGACTAGCGAGTTACAATGAGCAGTTCTTC
d_gene: TRBD2
v_gene: TRBV6-5
j_gene: TRBJ2-1
abundance: .

CDR3aa: CASRTGDTQYF
CDR3nt: TGTGCCAGTCGAACAGGGGATACGCAGTATTTT
d_gene: .
v_gene: TRBV19
j_gene: TRBJ2-3
abundance: .

CDR3aa: CATSSGRAWEQYF
CDR3nt: TGTGCCACCTCTAGCGGGAGGGCCTGGGAGCAGTACTTC
d_gene: TRBD2
v_gene: TRBV28
j_gene: TRBJ2-7
abundance: .

CDR3aa: CASSPNGQMNTEAFF
CDR3nt: TGTGCCAGCTCACCTAATGGACAGATGAACACTGAAGCTTTCTTT
d_gene: .
v_gene: TRBV18
j_gene: TRBJ1-1
abundance: .

CDR3aa: CSVGPRANQPQHF
CDR3nt: TGCAGCGTTGGTCCCAGGGCTAATCAGCCCCAGCATTTT
d_gene: .
v_gene: TRBV29-1
j_gene: TRBJ1-5
abundance: .

CDR3aa: CSVTGTMNTEAFF
CDR3nt: TGCAGCGTGACAGGGACGATGAACACTGAAGCTTTCTTT
d_gene: TRBD1
v_gene: TRBV29-1
j_gene: TRBJ1-1
abundance: once

CDR3aa: CASSDGRGNQPQHF
CDR3nt: TGTGCCAGCAGTGATGGCAGAGGGAATCAGCCCCAGCATTTT
d_gene: .
v_gene: TRBV2
j_gene: TRBJ1-5
abundance: .

CDR3aa: CASSPMGGLSGNTIYF
CDR3nt: TGTGCCAGCAGCCCCATGGGAGGGTTGAGTGGAAACACCATATATTTT
d_gene: .
v_gene: TRBV7-2
j_gene: TRBJ1-3
abundance: .

CDR3aa: CASSLGGSGETQYF
CDR3nt: TGTGCCAGCAGCTTAGGGGGTAGCGGAGAGACCCAGTACTTC
d_gene: .
v_gene: TRBV7-8
j_gene: TRBJ2-5
abundance: once

CDR3aa: CATSGSRGTEAFF
CDR3nt: TGTGCCACCAGCGGATCTCGGGGCACTGAAGCTTTCTTT
d_gene: .
v_gene: TRBV15
j_gene: TRBJ1-1
abundance: .

CDR3aa: CASCQHTGANVLTF
CDR3nt: TGTGCCAGCTGCCAACATACCGGGGCCAACGTCCTGACTTTC
d_gene: .
v_gene: TRBV2
j_gene: TRBJ2-6
abundance: .

CDR3aa: CASSQGRSGGEQYF
CDR3nt: TGTGCCAGCAGCCAAGGGCGGAGCGGCGGGGAGCAGTACTTC
d_gene: .
v_gene: TRBV3-1/TRBV3-2
j_gene: TRBJ2-7
abundance: .

CDR3aa: CASSLGPTGGTAFF
CDR3nt: TGTGCCAGCAGCTTAGGACCGACAGGGGGCACAGCTTTCTTT
d_gene: TRBD1
v_gene: TRBV7-2
j_gene: TRBJ1-1
abundance: .

CDR3aa: CASSLRQSLHYGYTF
CDR3nt: TGCGCCAGCAGCCTAAGACAGTCTTTGCACTATGGCTACACCTTC
d_gene: .
v_gene: TRBV4-1
j_gene: TRBJ1-2
abundance: .

CDR3aa: CASRRMETQYF
CDR3nt: TGTGCCAGCCGGAGAATGGAGACCCAGTACTTC
d_gene: .
v_gene: TRBV6-5
j_gene: TRBJ2-5
abundance: .

CDR3aa: CASSPGQNYGYTF
CDR3nt: TGTGCCAGCAGCCCGGGACAGAACTATGGCTACACCTTC
d_gene: TRBD1
v_gene: TRBV3-1/TRBV3-2
j_gene: TRBJ1-2
abundance: once

CDR3aa: CASSSGIRSGAFF
CDR3nt: TGTGCCAGCAGTTCAGGGATACGTTCTGGGGCTTTCTTT
d_gene: .
v_gene: TRBV6-5
j_gene: TRBJ1-1
abundance: .

CDR3aa: CASSFAGYEQYF
CDR3nt: TGTGCCAGCAGTTTTGCGGGCTACGAGCAGTACTTC
d_gene: .
v_gene: TRBV28
j_gene: TRBJ2-7
abundance: .

CDR3aa: CASSYSTTVSNQPQHF
CDR3nt: TGTGCCAGCAGTTACTCAACGACAGTTAGCAATCAGCCCCAGCATTTT
d_gene: .
v_gene: TRBV6-6
j_gene: TRBJ1-5
abundance: .

CDR3aa: CASSSMGRNTEAFF
CDR3nt: TGTGCCAGCAGCTCCATGGGGAGGAACACTGAAGCTTTCTTT
d_gene: .
v_gene: TRBV7-9
j_gene: TRBJ1-1
abundance: .

CDR3aa: CASSIRTSGRGTDTQYF
CDR3nt: TGTGCCAGTAGTATACGGACTAGCGGGAGGGGCACAGATACGCAGTATTTT
d_gene: TRBD2
v_gene: TRBV19
j_gene: TRBJ2-3
abundance: .

CDR3aa: CASSLGDQPQHF
CDR3nt: TGTGCCAGCAGCTTAGGAGATCAGCCCCAGCATTTT
d_gene: .
v_gene: TRBV7-9
j_gene: TRBJ1-5
abundance: few

CDR3aa: CASSQDGRGSDEQFF
CDR3nt: TGTGCCAGCAGCCAAGATGGGCGGGGTAGCGATGAGCAGTTCTTC
d_gene: .
v_gene: TRBV3-1/TRBV3-2
j_gene: TRBJ2-1
abundance: .

CDR3aa: CASSPGGWDGYTF
CDR3nt: TGTGCCAGCTCACCAGGAGGGTGGGATGGCTACACCTTC
d_gene: .
v_gene: TRBV18
j_gene: TRBJ1-2
abundance: once

CDR3aa: CASSNPSTSDTQYF
CDR3nt: TGTGCCAGCAGTAATCCTAGTACCTCCGATACGCAGTATTTT
d_gene: .
v_gene: TRBV6-5
j_gene: TRBJ2-3
abundance: .

CDR3aa: CASSPIPARDSYEQYF
CDR3nt: TGTGCCAGCTCACCAATTCCCGCGCGGGATTCCTACGAGCAGTACTTC
d_gene: .
v_gene: TRBV18
j_gene: TRBJ2-7
abundance: .

CDR3aa: CASSPFRSSYNEQFF
CDR3nt: TGTGCCAGCAGTCCGTTCCGGAGCTCCTACAATGAGCAGTTCTTC
d_gene: .
v_gene: TRBV2
j_gene: TRBJ2-1
abundance: .

CDR3aa: CASSQASASYNEQFF
CDR3nt: TGTGCCAGCAGCCAAGCTAGCGCCTCCTACAATGAGCAGTTCTTC
d_gene: .
v_gene: TRBV4-2
j_gene: TRBJ2-1
abundance: .

CDR3aa: CASGDSPNSPLHF
CDR3nt: TGTGCCAGCGGGGACAGCCCAAATTCACCCCTCCACTTT
d_gene: TRBD1
v_gene: TRBV6-4
j_gene: TRBJ1-6
abundance: .

CDR3aa: CASSGGPNTGELFF
CDR3nt: TGCGCCAGCAGCGGGGGCCCGAACACCGGGGAGCTGTTTTTT
d_gene: .
v_gene: TRBV4-1
j_gene: TRBJ2-2
abundance: .

CDR3aa: CAWSVLVSNTEAFF
CDR3nt: TGTGCCTGGAGTGTATTAGTATCGAACACTGAAGCTTTCTTT
d_gene: .
v_gene: TRBV30
j_gene: TRBJ1-1
abundance: .

CDR3aa: CASSILRTGGSHF
CDR3nt: TGTGCCAGCAGTATCCTCCGGACAGGGGGCAGCCACTTC
d_gene: TRBD1
v_gene: TRBV12-3/TRBV12-4
j_gene: TRBJ1-2
abundance: .

CDR3aa: CASSQARWGLSGANVLTF
CDR3nt: TGTGCCAGCAGCCAAGCCAGGTGGGGACTTTCTGGGGCCAACGTCCTGACTTTC
d_gene: .
v_gene: TRBV3-1/TRBV3-2
j_gene: TRBJ2-6
abundance: once

CDR3aa: CASSARQGAHYGYTF
CDR3nt: TGTGCCAGCAGCGCGCGACAGGGGGCCCACTATGGCTACACCTTC
d_gene: TRBD1
v_gene: TRBV9
j_gene: TRBJ1-2
abundance: .

CDR3aa: CASSLSGGFYTF
CDR3nt: TGTGCCAGCAGTTTGAGTGGGGGCTTTTACACCTTC
d_gene: .
v_gene: TRBV12-3/TRBV12-4
j_gene: TRBJ1-2
abundance: .

CDR3aa: CATSAGTGELFF
CDR3nt: TGTGCCACCAGTGCGGGCACCGGGGAGCTGTTTTTT
d_gene: .
v_gene: TRBV24-1
j_gene: TRBJ2-2
abundance: .

CDR3aa: CASSDTGDLYTF
CDR3nt: TGTGCCAGCAGTGACACAGGGGACCTCTACACCTTC
d_gene: TRBD1
v_gene: TRBV12-3/TRBV12-4
j_gene: TRBJ1-2
abundance: .

CDR3aa: CASSLTGERPQHF
CDR3nt: TGTGCCAGCAGTTTAACAGGGGAGCGGCCCCAGCATTTT
d_gene: TRBD1
v_gene: TRBV6-2/TRBV6-3
j_gene: TRBJ1-5
abundance: .

CDR3aa: CASTEQTGTDTQYF
CDR3nt: TGTGCCAGTACGGAACAAACAGGGACAGATACGCAGTATTTT
d_gene: .
v_gene: TRBV19
j_gene: TRBJ2-3
abundance: few

CDR3aa: CASSLGGGQPQHF
CDR3nt: TGTGCCAGCAGTTTAGGGGGCGGTCAGCCCCAGCATTTT
d_gene: TRBD1
v_gene: TRBV6-2/TRBV6-3
j_gene: TRBJ1-5
abundance: few

CDR3aa: CASSQMAGGTEAFF
CDR3nt: TGTGCCAGCAGCCAAATGGCGGGGGGCACTGAAGCTTTCTTT
d_gene: .
v_gene: TRBV3-1/TRBV3-2
j_gene: TRBJ1-1
abundance: .

CDR3aa: CASSVGRGAGEKLFF
CDR3nt: TGTGCCAGCAGCGTAGGGCGGGGTGCAGGAGAAAAACTGTTTTTT
d_gene: .
v_gene: TRBV9
j_gene: TRBJ1-4
abundance: .

CDR3aa: CASSLADSSDRQHF
CDR3nt: TGTGCCAGCAGTCTGGCCGACTCAAGTGACCGGCAGCATTTT
d_gene: .
v_gene: TRBV27
j_gene: TRBJ1-5
abundance: .

CDR3aa: CASRPGQGSLSGYTF
CDR3nt: TGTGCCAGCAGGCCGGGACAGGGGAGTTTGAGTGGCTACACCTTC
d_gene: TRBD1
v_gene: TRBV6-5
j_gene: TRBJ1-2
abundance: .

CDR3aa: CTSSQGCRAQGRYGYTF
CDR3nt: TGCACCAGCAGCCAAGGATGTCGGGCACAGGGGAGGTATGGCTACACCTTC
d_gene: .
v_gene: TRBV1
j_gene: TRBJ1-2
abundance: .

CDR3aa: CASSFGVDQPQHF
CDR3nt: TGTGCCAGCAGCTTCGGGGTGGACCAGCCCCAGCATTTT
d_gene: .
v_gene: TRBV7-8
j_gene: TRBJ1-5
abundance: .

CDR3aa: CASSSPRVHTEAFF
CDR3nt: TGTGCCAGCAGCTCACCCAGGGTACACACTGAAGCTTTCTTT
d_gene: .
v_gene: TRBV7-8
j_gene: TRBJ1-1
abundance: .

CDR3aa: CASSLVLVGGYNEQFF
CDR3nt: TGCGCCAGCAGCTTGGTCCTCGTGGGGGGCTACAATGAGCAGTTCTTC
d_gene: .
v_gene: TRBV5-1
j_gene: TRBJ2-1
abundance: .

CDR3aa: CASSFTGTSGRLANTGELFF
CDR3nt: TGTGCCAGTTCCTTTACTGGGACTAGCGGACGCCTCGCGAACACCGGGGAGCTGTTTTTT
d_gene: TRBD2
v_gene: TRBV2
j_gene: TRBJ2-2
abundance: .

CDR3aa: CASSGTVLGNTIYF
CDR3nt: TGTGCCAGCAGCGGGACAGTCCTGGGAAACACCATATATTTT
d_gene: .
v_gene: TRBV9
j_gene: TRBJ1-3
abundance: .

CDR3aa: CASSQDEEYYGYTF
CDR3nt: TGTGCCAGCAGCCAAGATGAGGAATACTATGGCTACACCTTC
d_gene: .
v_gene: TRBV4-2
j_gene: TRBJ1-2
abundance: few

CDR3aa: CAAQAGGGGYTF
CDR3nt: TGTGCCGCGCAGGCCGGGGGTGGCGGCTACACCTTC
d_gene: .
v_gene: TRBV24-1
j_gene: TRBJ1-2
abundance: .

CDR3aa: CASSLAGGDSGTQYF
CDR3nt: TGTGCCAGCAGCTTAGCCGGGGGGGATTCGGGTACGCAGTATTTT
d_gene: TRBD2
v_gene: TRBV7-2
j_gene: TRBJ2-3
abundance: .

CDR3aa: CASSETGANTEAFF
CDR3nt: TGTGCCAGCAGCGAGACAGGGGCGAACACTGAAGCTTTCTTT
d_gene: TRBD1
v_gene: TRBV9
j_gene: TRBJ1-1
abundance: .